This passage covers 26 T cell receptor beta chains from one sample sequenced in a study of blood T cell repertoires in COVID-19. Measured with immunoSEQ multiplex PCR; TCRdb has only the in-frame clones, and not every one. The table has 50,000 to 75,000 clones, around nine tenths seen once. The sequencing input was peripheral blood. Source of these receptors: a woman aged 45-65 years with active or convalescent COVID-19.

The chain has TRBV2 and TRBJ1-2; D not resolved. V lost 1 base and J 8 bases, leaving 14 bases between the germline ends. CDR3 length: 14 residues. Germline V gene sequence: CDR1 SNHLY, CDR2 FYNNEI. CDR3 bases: TGTGCCAGCAGTGAAGGCCGGGCGCCGGGAGGCTACACCTTC. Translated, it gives CASSEGRAPGGYTF. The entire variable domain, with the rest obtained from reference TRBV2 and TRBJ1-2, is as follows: EPEVTQTPSHQVTQMGQEVILRCVPISNHLYFYWYRQILGQKVEFLVSFYNNEISEKSEIFDDQFSVERPDGSNFTLKIRSTKLEDSAMYFCASSEGRAPGGYTFGSGTRLTVV.

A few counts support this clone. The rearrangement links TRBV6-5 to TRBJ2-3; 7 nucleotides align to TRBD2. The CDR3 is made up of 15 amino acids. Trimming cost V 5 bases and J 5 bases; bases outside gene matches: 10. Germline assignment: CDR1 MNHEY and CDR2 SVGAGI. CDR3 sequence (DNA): TGTGCCAGCAGTCCATTAAGCTTAGCGGGAGATACGCAGTATTTT. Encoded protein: CASSPLSLAGDTQYF.

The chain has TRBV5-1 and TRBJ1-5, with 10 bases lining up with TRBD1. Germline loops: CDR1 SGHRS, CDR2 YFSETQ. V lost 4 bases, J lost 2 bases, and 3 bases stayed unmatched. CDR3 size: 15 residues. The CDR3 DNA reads TGCGCCAGCAGCGTCGGGACAGGGGGCAATCAGCCCCAGCATTTT. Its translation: CASSVGTGGNQPQHF.

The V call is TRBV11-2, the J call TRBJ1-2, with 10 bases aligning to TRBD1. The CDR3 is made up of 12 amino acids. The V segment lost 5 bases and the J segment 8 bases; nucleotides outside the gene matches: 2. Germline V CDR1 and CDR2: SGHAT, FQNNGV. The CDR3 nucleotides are TGTGCCAGCAGCCCGACAGGGGGCGGCTACACCTTC. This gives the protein CASSPTGGGYTF.

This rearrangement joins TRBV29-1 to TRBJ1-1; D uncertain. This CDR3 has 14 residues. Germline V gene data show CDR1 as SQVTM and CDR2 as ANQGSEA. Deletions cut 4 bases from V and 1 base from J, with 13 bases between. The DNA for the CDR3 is TGCAGCGTTGTGTATCAGGTTCAGAACACTGAAGCTTTCTTT. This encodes CSVVYQVQNTEAFF.

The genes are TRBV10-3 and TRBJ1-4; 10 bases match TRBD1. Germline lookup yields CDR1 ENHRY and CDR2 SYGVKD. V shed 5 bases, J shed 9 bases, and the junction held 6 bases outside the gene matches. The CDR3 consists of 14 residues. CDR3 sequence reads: CAISLGTGVQKLFF. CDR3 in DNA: TGTGCCATCAGTCTGGGGACAGGGGTGCAAAAACTGTTTTTT.

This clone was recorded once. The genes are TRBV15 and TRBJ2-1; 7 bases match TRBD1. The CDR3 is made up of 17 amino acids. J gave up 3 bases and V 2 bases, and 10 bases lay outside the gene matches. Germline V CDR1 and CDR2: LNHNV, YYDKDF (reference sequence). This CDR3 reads CATSRTQPGTVYNEQFF. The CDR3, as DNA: TGTGCCACCAGCAGAACGCAACCCGGGACAGTCTACAATGAGCAGTTCTTC.

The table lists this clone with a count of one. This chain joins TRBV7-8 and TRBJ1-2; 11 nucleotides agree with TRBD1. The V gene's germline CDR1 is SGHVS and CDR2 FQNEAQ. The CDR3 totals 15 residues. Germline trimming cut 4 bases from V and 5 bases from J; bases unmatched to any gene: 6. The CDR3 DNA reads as TGTGCCAGCAGCTCGCGGGGGGACAGGGGGTATGGCTACACCTTC. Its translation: CASSSRGDRGYGYTF.

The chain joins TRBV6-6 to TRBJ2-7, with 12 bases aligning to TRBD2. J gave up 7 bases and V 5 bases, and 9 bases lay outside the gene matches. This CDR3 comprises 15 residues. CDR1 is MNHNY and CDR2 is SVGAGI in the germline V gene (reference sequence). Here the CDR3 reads CASSPTSGRFGEQYF. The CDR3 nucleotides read TGTGCCAGCAGTCCCACTAGCGGGAGGTTCGGGGAGCAGTACTTC.

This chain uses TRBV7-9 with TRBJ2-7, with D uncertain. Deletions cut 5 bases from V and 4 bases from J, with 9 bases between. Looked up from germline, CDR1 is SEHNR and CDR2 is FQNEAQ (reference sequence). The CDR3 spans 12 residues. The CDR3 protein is CASSQRSYEQYF. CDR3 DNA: TGTGCCAGCAGCCAACGGAGTTACGAGCAGTACTTC. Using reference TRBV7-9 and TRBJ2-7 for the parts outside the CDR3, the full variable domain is DTGVSQNPRHKITKRGQNVTFRCDPISEHNRLYWYRQTLGQGPEFLTYFQNEAQLEKSRLLSDRFSAERPKGSFSTLEIQRTEQGDSAMYLCASSQRSYEQYFGPGTRLTVT.

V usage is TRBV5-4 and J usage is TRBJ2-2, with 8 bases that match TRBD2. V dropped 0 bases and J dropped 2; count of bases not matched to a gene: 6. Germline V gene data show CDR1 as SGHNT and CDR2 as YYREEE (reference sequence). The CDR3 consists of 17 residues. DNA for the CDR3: TGTGCCAGCAGCTTGGTGGTGCTAGCGGGCAACACCGGGGAGCTGTTTTTT. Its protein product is CASSLVVLAGNTGELFF.

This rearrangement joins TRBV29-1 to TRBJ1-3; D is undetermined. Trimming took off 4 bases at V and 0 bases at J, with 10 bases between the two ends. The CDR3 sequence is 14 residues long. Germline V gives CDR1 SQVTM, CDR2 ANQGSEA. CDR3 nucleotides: TGCAGCGTTGCCGGCCAGGCCTCTGGAAACACCATATATTTT. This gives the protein CSVAGQASGNTIYF.

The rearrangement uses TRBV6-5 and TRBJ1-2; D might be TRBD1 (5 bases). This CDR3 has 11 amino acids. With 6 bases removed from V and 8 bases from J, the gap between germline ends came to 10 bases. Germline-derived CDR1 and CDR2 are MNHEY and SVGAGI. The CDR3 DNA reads TGTGCCAGCAGGTTGGGGCAAGGCTACACCTTC. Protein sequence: CASRLGQGYTF.

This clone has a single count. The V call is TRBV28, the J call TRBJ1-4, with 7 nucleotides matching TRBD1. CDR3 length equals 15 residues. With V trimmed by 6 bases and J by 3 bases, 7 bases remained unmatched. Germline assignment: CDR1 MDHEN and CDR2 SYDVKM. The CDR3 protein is CASSPLDRANEKLFF. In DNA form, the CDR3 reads TGTGCCAGCAGCCCCTTAGACAGGGCTAATGAAAAACTGTTTTTT.

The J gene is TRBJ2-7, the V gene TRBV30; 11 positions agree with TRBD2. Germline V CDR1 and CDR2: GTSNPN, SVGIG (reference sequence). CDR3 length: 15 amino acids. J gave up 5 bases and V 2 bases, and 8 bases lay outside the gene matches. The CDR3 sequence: CAWSPRLAGINEQYF. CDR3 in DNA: TGTGCCTGGAGTCCCCGACTAGCGGGAATAAACGAGCAGTACTTC.

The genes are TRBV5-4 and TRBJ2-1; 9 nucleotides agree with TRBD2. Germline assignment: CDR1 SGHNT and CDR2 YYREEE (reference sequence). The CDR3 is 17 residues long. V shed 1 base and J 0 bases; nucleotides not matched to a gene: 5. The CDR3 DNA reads TGTGCCAGCAGCTTGTTGGGTAGCGGGAGCTCCTACAATGAGCAGTTCTTC. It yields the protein CASSLLGSGSSYNEQFF.

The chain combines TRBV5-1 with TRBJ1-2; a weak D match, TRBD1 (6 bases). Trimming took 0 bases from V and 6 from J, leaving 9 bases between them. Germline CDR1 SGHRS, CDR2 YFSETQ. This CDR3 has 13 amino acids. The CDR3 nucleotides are TGCGCCAGCAGCTTGGACAGGGACCATGGCTACACCTTC. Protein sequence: CASSLDRDHGYTF.

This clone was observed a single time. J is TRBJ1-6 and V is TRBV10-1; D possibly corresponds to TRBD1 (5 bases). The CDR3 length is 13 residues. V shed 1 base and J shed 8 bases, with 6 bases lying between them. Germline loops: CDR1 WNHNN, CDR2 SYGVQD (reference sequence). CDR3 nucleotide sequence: TGCGCCAGCAGTGAGTGGGGGGATTCACCCCTCCACTTT. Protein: CASSEWGDSPLHF.

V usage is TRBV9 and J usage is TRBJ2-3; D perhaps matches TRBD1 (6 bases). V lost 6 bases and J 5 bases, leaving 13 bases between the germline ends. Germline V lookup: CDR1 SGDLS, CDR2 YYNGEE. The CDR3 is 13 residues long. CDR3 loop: CASKGDSLDTQYF. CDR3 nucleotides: TGTGCCAGCAAGGGGGATTCCTTAGATACGCAGTATTTT.

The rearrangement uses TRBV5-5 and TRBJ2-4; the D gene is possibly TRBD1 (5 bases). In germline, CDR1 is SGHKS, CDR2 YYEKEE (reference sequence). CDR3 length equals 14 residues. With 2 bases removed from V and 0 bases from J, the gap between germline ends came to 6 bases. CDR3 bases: TGTGCCAGCAGCTTAGGGGCAGCCAAAAACATTCAGTACTTC. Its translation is CASSLGAAKNIQYF.

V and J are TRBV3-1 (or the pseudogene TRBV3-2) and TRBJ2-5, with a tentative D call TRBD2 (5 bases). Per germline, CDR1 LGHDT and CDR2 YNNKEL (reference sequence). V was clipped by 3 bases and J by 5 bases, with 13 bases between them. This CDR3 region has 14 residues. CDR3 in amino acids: CASSHKTGTETQYF. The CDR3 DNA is TGTGCCAGCAGCCACAAGACGGGAACGGAGACCCAGTACTTC.

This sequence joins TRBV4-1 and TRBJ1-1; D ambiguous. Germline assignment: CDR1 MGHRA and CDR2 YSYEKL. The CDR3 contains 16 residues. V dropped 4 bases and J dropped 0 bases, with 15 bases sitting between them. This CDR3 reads CASSLSDQAMNTEAFF. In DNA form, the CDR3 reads TGCGCCAGCAGCCTTTCCGACCAGGCGATGAACACTGAAGCTTTCTTT.

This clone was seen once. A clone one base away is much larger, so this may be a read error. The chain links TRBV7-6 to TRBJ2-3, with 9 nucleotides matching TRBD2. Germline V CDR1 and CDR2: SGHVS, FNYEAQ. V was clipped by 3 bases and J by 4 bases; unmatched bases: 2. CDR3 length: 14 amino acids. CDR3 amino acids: CASSFSGSPDTQYF. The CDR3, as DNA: TGTGCCAGCAGCTTTAGCGGGAGCCCAGATACGCAGTATTTT.

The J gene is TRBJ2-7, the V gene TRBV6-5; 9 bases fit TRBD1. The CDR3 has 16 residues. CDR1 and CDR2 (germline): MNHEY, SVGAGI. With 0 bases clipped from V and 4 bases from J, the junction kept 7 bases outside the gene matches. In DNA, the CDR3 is TGTGCCAGCAGTTACTCCGGGACAGGGACTATGTACGAGCAGTACTTC. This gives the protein CASSYSGTGTMYEQYF.

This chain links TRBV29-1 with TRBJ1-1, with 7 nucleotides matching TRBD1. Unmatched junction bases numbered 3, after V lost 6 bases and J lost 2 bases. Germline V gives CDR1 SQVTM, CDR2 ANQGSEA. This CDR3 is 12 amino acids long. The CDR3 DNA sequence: TGCAGCGTCGGACAGGCTAACACTGAAGCTTTCTTT. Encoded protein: CSVGQANTEAFF. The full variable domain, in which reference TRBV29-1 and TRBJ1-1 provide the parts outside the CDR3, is SAVISQKPSRDICQRGTSLTIQCQVDSQVTMMFWYRQQPGQSLTLIATANQGSEATYESGFVIDKFPISRPNLTFSTLTVSNMSPEDSSIYLCSVGQANTEAFFGQGTRLTVV.

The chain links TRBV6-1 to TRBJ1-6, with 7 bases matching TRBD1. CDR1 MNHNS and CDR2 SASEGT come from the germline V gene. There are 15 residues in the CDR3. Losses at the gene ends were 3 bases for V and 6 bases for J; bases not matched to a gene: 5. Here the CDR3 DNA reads TGTGCCAGCAGTGACAAGACAGGGCGTAATTCACCCCTCCACTTT. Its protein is CASSDKTGRNSPLHF.